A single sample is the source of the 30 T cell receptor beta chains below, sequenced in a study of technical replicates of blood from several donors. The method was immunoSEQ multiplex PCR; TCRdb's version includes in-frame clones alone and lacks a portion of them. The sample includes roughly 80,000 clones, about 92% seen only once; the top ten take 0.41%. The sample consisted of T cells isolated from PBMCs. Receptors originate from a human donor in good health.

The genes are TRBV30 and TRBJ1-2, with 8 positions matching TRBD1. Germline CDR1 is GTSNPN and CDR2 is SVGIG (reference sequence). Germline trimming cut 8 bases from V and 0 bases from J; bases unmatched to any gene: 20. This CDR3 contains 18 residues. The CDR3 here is CALDGLGQGKGANYGYTF. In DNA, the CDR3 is TGTGCCCTTGATGGACTTGGACAGGGAAAAGGGGCTAACTATGGCTACACCTTC. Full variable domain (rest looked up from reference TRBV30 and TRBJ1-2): SQTIHQWPATLVQPVGSPLSLECTVEGTSNPNLYWYRQAAGRGLQLLFYSVGIGQISSEVPQNLSASRPQDRQFILSSKKLLLSDSGFYLCALDGLGQGKGANYGYTFGSGTRLTVV.

CDR3 sequence reads: CASTTDRVRQPQHF. The CDR3 DNA is TGTGCCAGTACCACCGACAGGGTGCGGCAGCCCCAGCATTTT. V and J are TRBV19 and TRBJ1-5, with 7 bases that match TRBD1. The CDR3 length is 14 residues. Germline CDR1 and CDR2: LNHDA and SQIVND (reference sequence). The V segment lost 7 bases and the J segment 7 bases; nucleotides outside the gene matches: 10. Combining the CDR3 with reference TRBV19 and TRBJ1-5 gives the whole variable domain DGGITQSPKYLFRKEGQNVTLSCEQNLNHDAMYWYRQDPGQGLRLIYYSQIVNDFQKGDIAEGYSVSREKKESFPLTVTSAQKNPTAFYLCASTTDRVRQPQHFGDGTRLSIL.

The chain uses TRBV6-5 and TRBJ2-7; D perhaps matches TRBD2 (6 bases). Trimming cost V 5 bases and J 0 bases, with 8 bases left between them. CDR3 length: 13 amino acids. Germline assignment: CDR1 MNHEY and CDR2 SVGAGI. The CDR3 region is CASSGGNSYEQYF. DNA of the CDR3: TGTGCCAGCAGTGGCGGGAACTCCTACGAGCAGTACTTC.

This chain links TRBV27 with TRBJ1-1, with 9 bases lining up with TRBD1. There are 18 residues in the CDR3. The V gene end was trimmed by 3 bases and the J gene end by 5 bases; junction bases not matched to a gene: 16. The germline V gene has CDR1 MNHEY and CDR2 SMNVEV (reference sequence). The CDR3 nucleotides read TGTGCCAGCAGTTTTCGGCGGGACCCGGGACAGGGAGGTACTGAAGCTTTCTTT. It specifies CASSFRRDPGQGGTEAFF.

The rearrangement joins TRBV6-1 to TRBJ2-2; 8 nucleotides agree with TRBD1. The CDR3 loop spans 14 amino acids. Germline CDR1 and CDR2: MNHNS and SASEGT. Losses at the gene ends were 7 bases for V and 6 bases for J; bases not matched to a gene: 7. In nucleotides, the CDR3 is TGTGCCAGCAAGGACAGGGAAAAGGCCGGGGAGCTGTTTTTT. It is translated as CASKDREKAGELFF.

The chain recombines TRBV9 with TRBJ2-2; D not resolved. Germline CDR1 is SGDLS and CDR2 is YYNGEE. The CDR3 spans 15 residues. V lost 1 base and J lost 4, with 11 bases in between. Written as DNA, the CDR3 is TGTGCCAGCAGCGTACCTAGTATTGCCACCGGGGAGCTGTTTTTT. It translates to CASSVPSIATGELFF.

The CDR3 coding sequence is TGTGCCAGCAGCTTATCTTGGACAGGGGGGCAGTACTTC. Protein product: CASSLSWTGGQYF. The V and J genes are TRBV7-8 and TRBJ2-4; TRBD1 agrees at 10 bases. V was clipped by 2 bases and J by 13 bases; unmatched bases: 5. The CDR3 has 13 residues. Looked up from germline, CDR1 is SGHVS and CDR2 is FQNEAQ.

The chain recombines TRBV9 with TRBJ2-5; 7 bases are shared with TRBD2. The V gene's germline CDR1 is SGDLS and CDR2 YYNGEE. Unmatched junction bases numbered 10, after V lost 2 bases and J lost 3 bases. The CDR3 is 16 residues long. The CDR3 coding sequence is TGTGCCAGCAGCGTCTCACCACGGGACTACAAAGAGACCCAGTACTTC. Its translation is CASSVSPRDYKETQYF.

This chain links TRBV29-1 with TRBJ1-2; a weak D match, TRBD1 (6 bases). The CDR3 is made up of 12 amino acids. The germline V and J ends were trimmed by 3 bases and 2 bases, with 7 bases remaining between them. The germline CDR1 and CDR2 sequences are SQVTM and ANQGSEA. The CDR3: CSVEGQNYGYTF. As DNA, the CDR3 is TGCAGCGTTGAGGGACAAAACTATGGCTACACCTTC. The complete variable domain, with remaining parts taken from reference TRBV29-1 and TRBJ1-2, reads SAVISQKPSRDICQRGTSLTIQCQVDSQVTMMFWYRQQPGQSLTLIATANQGSEATYESGFVIDKFPISRPNLTFSTLTVSNMSPEDSSIYLCSVEGQNYGYTFGSGTRLTVV.

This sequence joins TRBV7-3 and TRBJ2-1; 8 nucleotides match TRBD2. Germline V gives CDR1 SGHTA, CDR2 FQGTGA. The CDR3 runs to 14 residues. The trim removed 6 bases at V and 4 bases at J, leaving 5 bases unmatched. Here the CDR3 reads CASSLTSAYNEQFF. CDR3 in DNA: TGTGCCAGCAGTTTGACTAGCGCTTACAATGAGCAGTTCTTC.

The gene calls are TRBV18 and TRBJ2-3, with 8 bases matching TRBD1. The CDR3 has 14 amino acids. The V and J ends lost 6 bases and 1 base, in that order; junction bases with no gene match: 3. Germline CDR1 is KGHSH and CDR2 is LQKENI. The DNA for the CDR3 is TGTGCCAGCTCCACGACAGGGGGCACAGATACGCAGTATTTT. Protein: CASSTTGGTDTQYF.

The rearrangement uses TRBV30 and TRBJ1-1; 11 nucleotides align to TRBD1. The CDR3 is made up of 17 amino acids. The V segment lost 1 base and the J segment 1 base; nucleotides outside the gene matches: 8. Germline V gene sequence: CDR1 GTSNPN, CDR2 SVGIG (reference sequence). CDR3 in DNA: TGTGCCTGGAGTGACCACGGGACAGGGGGATGGAACACTGAAGCTTTCTTT. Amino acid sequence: CAWSDHGTGGWNTEAFF.

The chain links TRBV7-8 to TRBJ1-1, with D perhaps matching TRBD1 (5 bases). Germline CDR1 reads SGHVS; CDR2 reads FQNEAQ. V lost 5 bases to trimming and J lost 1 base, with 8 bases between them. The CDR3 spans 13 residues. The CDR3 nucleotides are TGTGCCAGCAGCCTAGACAGGAACACTGAAGCTTTCTTT. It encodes CASSLDRNTEAFF. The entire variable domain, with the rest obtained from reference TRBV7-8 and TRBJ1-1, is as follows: GAGVSQSPRYKVAKRGQDVALRCDPISGHVSLFWYQQALGQGPEFLTYFQNEAQLDKSGLPSDRFFAERPEGSVSTLKIQRTQQEDSAVYLCASSLDRNTEAFFGQGTRLTVV.

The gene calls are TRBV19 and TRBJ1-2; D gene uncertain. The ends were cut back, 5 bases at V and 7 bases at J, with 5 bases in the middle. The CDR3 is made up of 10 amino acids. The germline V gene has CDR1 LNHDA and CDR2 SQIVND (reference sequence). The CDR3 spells CASSGRGYTF. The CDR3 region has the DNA TGTGCCAGTAGTGGGCGTGGCTACACCTTC.

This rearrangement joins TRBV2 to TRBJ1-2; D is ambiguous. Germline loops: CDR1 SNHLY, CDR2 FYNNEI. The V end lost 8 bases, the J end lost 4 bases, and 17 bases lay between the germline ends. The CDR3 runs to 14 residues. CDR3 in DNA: TGTGCCAGCCTAGTGGAGGGCGAGGGCTATGGCTACACCTTC. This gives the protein CASLVEGEGYGYTF.

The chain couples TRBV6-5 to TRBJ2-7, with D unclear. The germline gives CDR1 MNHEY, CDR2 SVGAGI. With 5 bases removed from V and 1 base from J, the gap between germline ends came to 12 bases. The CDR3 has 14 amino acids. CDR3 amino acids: CASSPSSVSYEQYF. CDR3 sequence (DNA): TGTGCCAGCAGTCCAAGCAGCGTTTCCTACGAGCAGTACTTC.

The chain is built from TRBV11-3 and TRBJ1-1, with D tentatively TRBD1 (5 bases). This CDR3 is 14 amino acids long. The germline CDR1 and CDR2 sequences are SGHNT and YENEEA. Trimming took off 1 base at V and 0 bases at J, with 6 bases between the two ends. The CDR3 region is CASSLGQMNTEAFF. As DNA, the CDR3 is TGTGCCAGCAGCTTAGGACAGATGAACACTGAAGCTTTCTTT.

Here the CDR3 reads CASSTPVGGEETQYF. The DNA of the CDR3 is TGTGCCAGCAGCACCCCTGTAGGCGGGGAAGAGACCCAGTACTTC. The rearrangement joins TRBV7-9 to TRBJ2-5; a weak D match, TRBD2 (6 bases). Trimming shortened V by 5 bases and J by 3 bases, and 16 bases separated the two germline ends. The germline V gene has CDR1 SEHNR and CDR2 FQNEAQ (reference sequence). This CDR3 comprises 15 residues. The complete variable domain, with remaining parts taken from reference TRBV7-9 and TRBJ2-5, reads DTGVSQNPRHKITKRGQNVTFRCDPISEHNRLYWYRQTLGQGPEFLTYFQNEAQLEKSRLLSDRFSAERPKGSFSTLEIQRTEQGDSAMYLCASSTPVGGEETQYFGPGTRLLVL.

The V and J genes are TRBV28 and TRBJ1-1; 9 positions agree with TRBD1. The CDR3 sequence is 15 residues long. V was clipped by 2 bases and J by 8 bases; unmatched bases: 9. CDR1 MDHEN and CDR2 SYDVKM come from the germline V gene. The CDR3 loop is CASSLTLDRGTEAFF. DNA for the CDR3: TGTGCCAGCAGTTTAACTCTGGACAGGGGAACGGAAGCTTTCTTT.

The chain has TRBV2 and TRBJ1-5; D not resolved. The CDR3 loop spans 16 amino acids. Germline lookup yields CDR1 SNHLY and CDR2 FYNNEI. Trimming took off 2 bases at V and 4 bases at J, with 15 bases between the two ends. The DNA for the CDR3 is TGTGCCAGCAGTGAAATTGGGGAGATGGGGAATCAGCCCCAGCATTTT. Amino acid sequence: CASSEIGEMGNQPQHF.

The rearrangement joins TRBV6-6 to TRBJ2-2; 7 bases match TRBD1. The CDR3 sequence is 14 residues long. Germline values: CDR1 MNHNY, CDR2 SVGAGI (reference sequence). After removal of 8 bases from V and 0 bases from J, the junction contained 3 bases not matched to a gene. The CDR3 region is CASSGQANTGELFF. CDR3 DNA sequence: TGTGCCAGCTCAGGACAGGCGAACACCGGGGAGCTGTTTTTT.

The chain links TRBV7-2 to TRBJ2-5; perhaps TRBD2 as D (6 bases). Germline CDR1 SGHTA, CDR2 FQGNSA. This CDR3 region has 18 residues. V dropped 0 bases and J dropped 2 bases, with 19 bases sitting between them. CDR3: CASSLAWGDLLYQETQYF. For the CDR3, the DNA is TGTGCCAGCAGCTTAGCTTGGGGGGACCTACTCTATCAAGAGACCCAGTACTTC.

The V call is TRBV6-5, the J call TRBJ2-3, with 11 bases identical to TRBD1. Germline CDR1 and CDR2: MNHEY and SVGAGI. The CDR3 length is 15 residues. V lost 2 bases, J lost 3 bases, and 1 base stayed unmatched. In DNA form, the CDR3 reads TGTGCCAGCAGTTACGGGACAGGGGGGACAGATACGCAGTATTTT. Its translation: CASSYGTGGTDTQYF.

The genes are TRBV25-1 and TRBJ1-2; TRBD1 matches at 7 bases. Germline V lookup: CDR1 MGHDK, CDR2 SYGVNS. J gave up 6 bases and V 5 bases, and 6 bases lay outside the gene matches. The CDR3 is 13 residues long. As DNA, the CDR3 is TGTGCCAGCAGTAGCAGGGGGGTCGATGGCTACACCTTC. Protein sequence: CASSSRGVDGYTF.

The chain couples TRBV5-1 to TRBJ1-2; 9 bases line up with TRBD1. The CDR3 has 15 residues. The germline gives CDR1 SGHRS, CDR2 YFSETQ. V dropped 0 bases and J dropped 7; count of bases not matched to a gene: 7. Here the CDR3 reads CASSLDYGTGSGYTF. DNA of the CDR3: TGCGCCAGCAGCTTGGATTACGGGACAGGGAGTGGCTACACCTTC.

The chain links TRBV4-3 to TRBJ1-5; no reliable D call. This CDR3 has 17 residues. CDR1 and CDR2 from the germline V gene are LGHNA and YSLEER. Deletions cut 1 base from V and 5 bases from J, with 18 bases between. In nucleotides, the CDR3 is TGCGCCAGCAGCCAAGTTTATGGAGGAGGGAACTATCAGCCCCAGCATTTT. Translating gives CASSQVYGGGNYQPQHF.

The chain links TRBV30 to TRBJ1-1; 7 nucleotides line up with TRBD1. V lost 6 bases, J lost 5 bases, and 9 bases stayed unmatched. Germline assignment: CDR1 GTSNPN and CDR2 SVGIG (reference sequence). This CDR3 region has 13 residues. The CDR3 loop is CACQDRRGTEAFF. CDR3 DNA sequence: TGTGCCTGCCAGGACAGGCGGGGTACTGAAGCTTTCTTT.

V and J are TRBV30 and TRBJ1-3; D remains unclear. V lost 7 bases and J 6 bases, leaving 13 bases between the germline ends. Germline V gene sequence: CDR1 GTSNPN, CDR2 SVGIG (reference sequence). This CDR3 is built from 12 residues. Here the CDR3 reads CALREAANTIYF. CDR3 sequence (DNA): TGTGCCTTAAGGGAGGCGGCAAACACCATATATTTT.

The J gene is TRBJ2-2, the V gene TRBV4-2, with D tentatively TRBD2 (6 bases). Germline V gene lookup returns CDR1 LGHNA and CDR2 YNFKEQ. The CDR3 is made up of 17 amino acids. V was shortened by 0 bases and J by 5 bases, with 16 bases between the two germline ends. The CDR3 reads CASSQEGGRERTGELFF. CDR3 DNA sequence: TGTGCCAGCAGCCAAGAGGGTGGACGGGAGAGGACCGGGGAGCTGTTTTTT.

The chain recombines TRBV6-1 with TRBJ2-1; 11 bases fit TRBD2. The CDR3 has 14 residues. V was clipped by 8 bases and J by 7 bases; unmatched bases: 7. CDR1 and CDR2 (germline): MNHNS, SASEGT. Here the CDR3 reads CASLRLAGPNEQFF. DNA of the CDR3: TGTGCCAGCCTACGACTAGCGGGGCCTAATGAGCAGTTCTTC.